Listed below are T cell receptor beta chains from one sample, sequenced in a study of cytomegalovirus exposure and HLA in healthy donors. TCRdb's copy holds only in-frame clones and misses some; the assay was immunoSEQ multiplex PCR. Of roughly 180,000 clones in the sample, more than 60% were seen once. Sequencing used PBMCs. The receptors here all came from a woman between 25 and 40 years old in good health and CMV-seropositive. Both conserved end residues are part of each CDR3. A D gene is named only where the DNA matches it firmly. Clone size is not always given. Where it is, it says once, few, many or a class for expanded clones.

CDR3 DNA: TGTGCCAGCAGTTCCGTGTACGAGCAGTACTTC; CDR3 protein: CASSSVYEQYF; clone size: -; J gene: TRBJ2-7; D gene: -; V gene: TRBV7-8
CDR3 DNA: TGTGCCTGGACTGCGGGATTCTTAAGAGGAGAGACCCAGTACTTC; CDR3 protein: CAWTAGFLRGETQYF; clone size: -; J gene: TRBJ2-5; D gene: -; V gene: TRBV30
CDR3 DNA: TGTGCCAGCCGAAAGACAGGGGATCAGCCCCAGCATTTT; CDR3 protein: CASRKTGDQPQHF; clone size: -; J gene: TRBJ1-5; D gene: TRBD1; V gene: TRBV28
CDR3 DNA: TGCGCCAGCAGCAATACAGGATCCCAAGAGACCCAGTACTTC; CDR3 protein: CASSNTGSQETQYF; clone size: -; J gene: TRBJ2-5; D gene: -; V gene: TRBV5-1
CDR3 DNA: TGTGCCAGCAGCCGGGACAGGGACACTGAAGCTTTCTTT; CDR3 protein: CASSRDRDTEAFF; clone size: few; J gene: TRBJ1-1; D gene: TRBD1; V gene: TRBV7-7
CDR3 DNA: TGTGCCAGCAGTCCCCGGGACAGAGTCTACAATGAGCAGTTCTTC; CDR3 protein: CASSPRDRVYNEQFF; clone size: few; J gene: TRBJ2-1; D gene: TRBD1; V gene: TRBV25-1
CDR3 DNA: TGTGCCAGCAGCGCGGGACAGAGGGAGACCCAGTACTTC; CDR3 protein: CASSAGQRETQYF; clone size: -; J gene: TRBJ2-5; D gene: TRBD1; V gene: TRBV9
CDR3 DNA: TGTGCCAGCAGTTACTGGGGCCTCGACGGGGAGCTGTTTTTT; CDR3 protein: CASSYWGLDGELFF; clone size: -; J gene: TRBJ2-2; D gene: -; V gene: TRBV6-5
CDR3 DNA: TGTGCCAGCAGTAAGGACAGGACGAACACCGGGGAGCTGTTTTTT; CDR3 protein: CASSKDRTNTGELFF; clone size: -; J gene: TRBJ2-2; D gene: TRBD1; V gene: TRBV6-5
CDR3 DNA: TGTGCCTGGAGTTTGGACAGGGCCTCTGGAAACACCATATATTTT; CDR3 protein: CAWSLDRASGNTIYF; clone size: once; J gene: TRBJ1-3; D gene: TRBD1; V gene: TRBV30
CDR3 DNA: TGTGCCAGTAGTATTTGGCCTGATGCTAACTATGGCTACACCTTC; CDR3 protein: CASSIWPDANYGYTF; clone size: few; J gene: TRBJ1-2; D gene: -; V gene: TRBV19
CDR3 DNA: TGCGCCAGCAGCCAAGCCGGCGGCACTAATGAAAAACTGTTTTTT; CDR3 protein: CASSQAGGTNEKLFF; clone size: -; J gene: TRBJ1-4; D gene: -; V gene: TRBV4-3
CDR3 DNA: TGTGCCAGCGAGATACTCCTGGGAGACAATGAGCAGTTCTTC; CDR3 protein: CASEILLGDNEQFF; clone size: few; J gene: TRBJ2-1; D gene: -; V gene: TRBV2
CDR3 DNA: TGTGCCAGCAGTGATAGGGGCGTTTCTAATGAAAAACTGTTTTTT; CDR3 protein: CASSDRGVSNEKLFF; clone size: -; J gene: TRBJ1-4; D gene: -; V gene: TRBV25-1
CDR3 DNA: TGTGCCAGCGGCTGGGAACAGGGGGCCCATGAGCAGTTCTTC; CDR3 protein: CASGWEQGAHEQFF; clone size: -; J gene: TRBJ2-1; D gene: TRBD1; V gene: TRBV6-1
CDR3 DNA: TGCGCCATCAAACCGGACAGGGAGGCTTACTACGAGCAGTACTTC; CDR3 protein: CAIKPDREAYYEQYF; clone size: -; J gene: TRBJ2-7; D gene: TRBD1; V gene: TRBV10-1
CDR3 DNA: TGTGCCGTCCGGGGACAGGGGGCAGGGGAGACCCAGTACTTC; CDR3 protein: CAVRGQGAGETQYF; clone size: once; J gene: TRBJ2-5; D gene: TRBD1; V gene: TRBV10-3
CDR3 DNA: TGTGCCAGCAGTTACTCCCGACTAGCGGGAGGAAGGGAGCAGTACTTC; CDR3 protein: CASSYSRLAGGREQYF; clone size: -; J gene: TRBJ2-7; D gene: TRBD2; V gene: TRBV6-5
CDR3 DNA: TGTGCCAGCAGCGTAGCTAGTGGCGGAATCTCTGGAAACACCATATATTTT; CDR3 protein: CASSVASGGISGNTIYF; clone size: -; J gene: TRBJ1-3; D gene: -; V gene: TRBV9
CDR3 DNA: TGTGCCAGCAGCCAAACAGGGGGAGAGACCCAGTACTTC; CDR3 protein: CASSQTGGETQYF; clone size: -; J gene: TRBJ2-5; D gene: TRBD1; V gene: TRBV7-3
CDR3 DNA: TGTGCCAGCAGATTAGCGGGAGGGTCCTACAATGAGCAGTTCTTC; CDR3 protein: CASRLAGGSYNEQFF; clone size: -; J gene: TRBJ2-1; D gene: TRBD2; V gene: TRBV6-6
CDR3 DNA: TGTGCCAGCAGTTACGCAGGGGCTAAGGCTGAAGCTTTCTTT; CDR3 protein: CASSYAGAKAEAFF; clone size: once; J gene: TRBJ1-1; D gene: -; V gene: TRBV6-6
CDR3 DNA: TGTGCCAGCAGCTTAGGGACTAGCGGGTTCTACGAGCAGTACTTC; CDR3 protein: CASSLGTSGFYEQYF; clone size: few; J gene: TRBJ2-7; D gene: TRBD2; V gene: TRBV5-6
CDR3 DNA: TGTGCCAGCAGTGATCCGGGACAGGGGGCGACTAATGAAAAACTGTTTTTT; CDR3 protein: CASSDPGQGATNEKLFF; clone size: once; J gene: TRBJ1-4; D gene: TRBD1; V gene: TRBV28
CDR3 DNA: TGTGCCAGCAGCCGAAGTAGTGGGAGGGGGGCGCGTTTCGATACGCAGTATTTT; CDR3 protein: CASSRSSGRGARFDTQYF; clone size: -; J gene: TRBJ2-3; D gene: -; V gene: TRBV9
CDR3 DNA: TGCGCCAGCCGCGACCCTCGGACAGAGAACACCGGGGAGCTGTTTTTT; CDR3 protein: CASRDPRTENTGELFF; clone size: -; J gene: TRBJ2-2; D gene: -; V gene: TRBV5-1
CDR3 DNA: TGCGCCAGCAGTGCACAGGGGGTATCCTACGAGCAGTACTTC; CDR3 protein: CASSAQGVSYEQYF; clone size: -; J gene: TRBJ2-7; D gene: TRBD1; V gene: TRBV5-1
CDR3 DNA: TGTGCCAGCAGCCTGGGGGGACAGGAGGGATTCTATGGCTACACCTTC; CDR3 protein: CASSLGGQEGFYGYTF; clone size: -; J gene: TRBJ1-2; D gene: TRBD1; V gene: TRBV11-3
CDR3 DNA: TGTGCCAGCAGTTTATTCACCGGGACAGGGATGGCATTTGGAGAGACCCAGTACTTC; CDR3 protein: CASSLFTGTGMAFGETQYF; clone size: -; J gene: TRBJ2-5; D gene: TRBD1; V gene: TRBV28
CDR3 DNA: TGCGCCAGCAGCTTCAGCGGGAGAGCCTACAATGAGCAGTTCTTC; CDR3 protein: CASSFSGRAYNEQFF; clone size: once; J gene: TRBJ2-1; D gene: TRBD2; V gene: TRBV5-1
CDR3 DNA: TGCGCCAGCAGCCAACTTCATAGCGGGAGCGCAGCTTACAATGAGCAGTTCTTC; CDR3 protein: CASSQLHSGSAAYNEQFF; clone size: -; J gene: TRBJ2-1; D gene: TRBD2; V gene: TRBV4-1
CDR3 DNA: TGTGCCAGCAGCCAAGATAGGGGACTAGCGGGAGAAAATGAGCAGTTCTTC; CDR3 protein: CASSQDRGLAGENEQFF; clone size: -; J gene: TRBJ2-1; D gene: TRBD2; V gene: TRBV4-2
CDR3 DNA: TGTGCCAGCAGTTCTTACAGGGATCAAGAGACCCAGTACTTC; CDR3 protein: CASSSYRDQETQYF; clone size: -; J gene: TRBJ2-5; D gene: -; V gene: TRBV6-6
CDR3 DNA: TGTGCCAGTAGTTCCGGGACAATAGATACGCAGTATTTT; CDR3 protein: CASSSGTIDTQYF; clone size: -; J gene: TRBJ2-3; D gene: -; V gene: TRBV11-3
CDR3 DNA: TGTGCCAGCAGCGAAATCACCGGGACAGGAGCTTTCTTT; CDR3 protein: CASSEITGTGAFF; clone size: -; J gene: TRBJ1-1; D gene: TRBD1; V gene: TRBV6-5
CDR3 DNA: TGTGCCAGCTCACCCATGAGCCTCGATGAGCAGTTCTTC; CDR3 protein: CASSPMSLDEQFF; clone size: -; J gene: TRBJ2-1; D gene: -; V gene: TRBV18
CDR3 DNA: TGCTCAATAAGGAGGGGGCGGAACACTGAAGCTTTCTTT; CDR3 protein: CSIRRGRNTEAFF; clone size: -; J gene: TRBJ1-1; D gene: TRBD1; V gene: TRBV28
CDR3 DNA: TGCGCCAGCAGCTTGGATCTGAACACCGGGGAGCTGTTTTTT; CDR3 protein: CASSLDLNTGELFF; clone size: -; J gene: TRBJ2-2; D gene: -; V gene: TRBV5-1
CDR3 DNA: TGTGCCAGCAGTACGGGACTAGTAACGGGCAATGAGCAGTTCTTC; CDR3 protein: CASSTGLVTGNEQFF; clone size: -; J gene: TRBJ2-1; D gene: TRBD2; V gene: TRBV11-3
CDR3 DNA: TGTGCCAGCAGTTACACCGTACTAGCTAGGTACGAGCAGTACTTC; CDR3 protein: CASSYTVLARYEQYF; clone size: -; J gene: TRBJ2-7; D gene: -; V gene: TRBV6-5
CDR3 DNA: TGTGCCAGCAGCCCAAGGGGCTCAACCACAGATACGCAGTATTTT; CDR3 protein: CASSPRGSTTDTQYF; clone size: -; J gene: TRBJ2-3; D gene: -; V gene: TRBV7-9
CDR3 DNA: TGTGCCAGCAGTGAATTCGGGGGATCTCGAGCTTTCTTT; CDR3 protein: CASSEFGGSRAFF; clone size: -; J gene: TRBJ1-1; D gene: -; V gene: TRBV6-1